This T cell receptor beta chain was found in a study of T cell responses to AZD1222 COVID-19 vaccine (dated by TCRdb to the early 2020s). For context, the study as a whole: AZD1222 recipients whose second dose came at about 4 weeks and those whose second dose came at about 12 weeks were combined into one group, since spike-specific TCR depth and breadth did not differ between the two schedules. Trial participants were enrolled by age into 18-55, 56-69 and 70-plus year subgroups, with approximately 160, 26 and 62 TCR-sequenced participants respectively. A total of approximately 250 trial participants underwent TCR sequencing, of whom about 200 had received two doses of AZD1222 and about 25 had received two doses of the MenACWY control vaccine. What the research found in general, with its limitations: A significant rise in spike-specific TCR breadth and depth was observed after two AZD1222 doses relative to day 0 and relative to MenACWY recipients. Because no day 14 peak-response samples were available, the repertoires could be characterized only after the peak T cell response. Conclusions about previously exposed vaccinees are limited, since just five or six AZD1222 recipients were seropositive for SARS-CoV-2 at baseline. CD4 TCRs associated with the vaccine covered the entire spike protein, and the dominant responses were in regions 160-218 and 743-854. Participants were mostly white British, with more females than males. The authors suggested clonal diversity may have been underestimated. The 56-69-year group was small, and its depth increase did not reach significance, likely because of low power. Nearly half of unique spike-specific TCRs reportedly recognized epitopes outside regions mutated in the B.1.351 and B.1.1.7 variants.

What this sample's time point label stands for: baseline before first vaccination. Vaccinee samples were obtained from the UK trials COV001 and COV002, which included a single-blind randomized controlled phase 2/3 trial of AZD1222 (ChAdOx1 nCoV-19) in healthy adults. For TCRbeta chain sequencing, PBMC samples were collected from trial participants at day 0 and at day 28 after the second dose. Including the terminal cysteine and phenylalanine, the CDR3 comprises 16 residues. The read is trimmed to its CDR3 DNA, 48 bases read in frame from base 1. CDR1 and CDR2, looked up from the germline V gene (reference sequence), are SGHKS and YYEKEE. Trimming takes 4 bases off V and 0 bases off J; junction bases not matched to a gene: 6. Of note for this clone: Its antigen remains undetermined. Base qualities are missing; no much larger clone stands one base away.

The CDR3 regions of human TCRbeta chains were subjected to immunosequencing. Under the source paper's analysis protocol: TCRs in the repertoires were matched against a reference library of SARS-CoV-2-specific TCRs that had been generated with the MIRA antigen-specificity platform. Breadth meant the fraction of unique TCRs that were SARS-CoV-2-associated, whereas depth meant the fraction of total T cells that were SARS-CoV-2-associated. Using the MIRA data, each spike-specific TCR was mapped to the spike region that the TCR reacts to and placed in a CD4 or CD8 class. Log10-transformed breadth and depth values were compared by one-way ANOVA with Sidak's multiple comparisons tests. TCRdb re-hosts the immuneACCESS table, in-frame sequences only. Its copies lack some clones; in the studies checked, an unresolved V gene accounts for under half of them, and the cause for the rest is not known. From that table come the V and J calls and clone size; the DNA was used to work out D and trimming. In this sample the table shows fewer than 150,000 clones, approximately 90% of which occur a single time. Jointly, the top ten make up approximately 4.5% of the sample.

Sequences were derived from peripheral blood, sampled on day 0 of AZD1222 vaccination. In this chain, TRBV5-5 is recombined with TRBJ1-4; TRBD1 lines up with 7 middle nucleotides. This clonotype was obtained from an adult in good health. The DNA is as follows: TGTGCCAGCAGCCGGGACAGCCTTGCAACTAATGAAAAACTGTTTTTT. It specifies CASSRDSLATNEKLFF.